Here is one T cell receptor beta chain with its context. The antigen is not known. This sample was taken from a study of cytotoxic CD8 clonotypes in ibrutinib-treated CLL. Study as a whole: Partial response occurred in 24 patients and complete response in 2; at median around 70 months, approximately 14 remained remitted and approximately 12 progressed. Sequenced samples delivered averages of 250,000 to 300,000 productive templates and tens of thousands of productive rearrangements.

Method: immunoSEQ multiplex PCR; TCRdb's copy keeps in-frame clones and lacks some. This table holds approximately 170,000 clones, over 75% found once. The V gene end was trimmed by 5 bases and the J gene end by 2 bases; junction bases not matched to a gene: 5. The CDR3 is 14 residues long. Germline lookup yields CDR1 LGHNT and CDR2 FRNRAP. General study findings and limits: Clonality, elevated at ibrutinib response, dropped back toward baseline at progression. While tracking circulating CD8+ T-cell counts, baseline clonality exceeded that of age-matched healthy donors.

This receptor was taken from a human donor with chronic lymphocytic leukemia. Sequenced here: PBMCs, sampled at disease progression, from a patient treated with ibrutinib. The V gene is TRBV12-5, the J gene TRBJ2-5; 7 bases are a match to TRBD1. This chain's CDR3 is CASGGTGAQETQYF. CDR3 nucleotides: TGTGCTAGTGGTGGTACAGGGGCTCAAGAGACCCAGTACTTC.